The 5 T cell receptor beta chains below all came from one sample that was sequenced in a study of T cells in Graves' hyperthyroidism and ophthalmopathy. Regions amplified from RNA transcripts were the TCR beta CDR3 regions. The HTBI primer set was used in a first-round RT-PCR of the TCR CDR3. TCRdb passed the multiplex PCR reads through MiXCR, listing each CDR3 protein once. The table records fewer than 700,000 distinct CDR3 sequences, 16% of them present only once. The sequencing input was blood. Receptors originate from a woman in her twenties or thirties with Graves' hyperthyroidism.

Ten or more counts support this clonotype. This chain connects TRBV2 to TRBJ1-2; a possible D gene is TRBD1 (6 bases). V was clipped by 3 bases and J by 4 bases, with 15 bases between them. There are 15 residues in the CDR3. Germline V gene sequence: CDR1 SNHLY, CDR2 FYNNEI. The CDR3 here is CASSDYKGGIYGYTF. The DNA for the CDR3 is TGTGCCAGCAGTGACTATAAAGGGGGAATCTATGGCTACACCTTC.

This clonotype has ten or more counts. The CDR3 coding sequence is TGTGCCATTCAACCCGGGCGAGGTGTCACAGATACGCAGTATTTT. The encoded protein is CAIQPGRGVTDTQYF. The J gene is TRBJ2-3, the V gene TRBV6-2 or TRBV6-3; unclear D gene. CDR3 length: 15 amino acids. The ends were cut back, 10 bases at V and 2 bases at J, with 19 bases in the middle. The germline V gene has CDR1 MNHEY and CDR2 SVGEGT.

V and J are TRBV29-1 and TRBJ2-4; 7 nucleotides align to TRBD2. The V segment lost 3 bases and the J segment 7 bases; nucleotides outside the gene matches: 9. This CDR3 is built from 14 residues. Germline CDR1 reads SQVTM; CDR2 reads ANQGSEA. CDR3 nucleotide sequence: TGCAGCGTTGAGCTAGCGGCCAGGCGGAACATTCAGTACTTC. Its protein product is CSVELAARRNIQYF.

The chain's CDR3 is CASSPALAFLGDTQYF. For the CDR3, the DNA is TGTGCCAGCAGCCCAGCCCTGGCGTTCTTAGGAGATACGCAGTATTTT. The rearrangement joins TRBV7-2 to TRBJ2-3; the D is unclear. V lost 5 bases and J 5 bases, leaving 20 bases between the germline ends. The CDR3 sequence is 16 residues long. Germline CDR1 SGHTA, CDR2 FQGNSA.

This clonotype was observed at least ten times. The chain combines TRBV2 with TRBJ2-7; 7 nucleotides align to TRBD1. J was trimmed by 5 bases and V by 6 bases; bases with no gene match: 7. This CDR3 spans 13 amino acids. From germline, CDR1 is SNHLY and CDR2 FYNNEI. The CDR3 reads CASSGTGVDEQYF. Written as DNA, the CDR3 is TGTGCCAGCAGCGGAACAGGGGTCGACGAGCAGTACTTC.